The 30 T cell receptor beta chains below were found in one sample sequenced in a study of T cells after yellow fever vaccination. TCRdb processed the 5' RACE reads anew with MiXCR; each CDR3 protein has one entry. The data hold 200,000 to 300,000 distinct CDR3 sequences, with about 7.1% observed a single time. Source: CD4+ T cells sorted from PBMCs, taken 15 days after the yellow fever booster vaccination. These receptors all stem from a man in his thirties or forties who received the YFV17D yellow fever vaccine.

This clonotype was observed a handful of times. V and J are TRBV7-2 and TRBJ2-3; a possible D gene is TRBD2 (5 bases). Trimming removed 0 bases from V and 9 bases from J, with 16 bases in between. The CDR3 spans 15 residues. Germline CDR1 is SGHTA and CDR2 is FQGNSA. In DNA, the CDR3 is TGTGCCAGCAGCTTAGCTGAGGCCCTGAGGGCCACGCAGTATTTT. Its protein is CASSLAEALRATQYF.

This clonotype appeared many times. The rearrangement uses TRBV5-1 and TRBJ2-5, with 10 positions matching TRBD2. Germline V gene lookup returns CDR1 SGHRS and CDR2 YFSETQ. The V gene end was trimmed by 0 bases and the J gene end by 1 base; junction bases not matched to a gene: 9. The CDR3 length is 18 residues. The CDR3 bases are TGCGCCAGCAGCTTGGTGGGGACTAGCGCACTATTCCAAGAGACCCAGTACTTC. Its translation is CASSLVGTSALFQETQYF.

This clonotype has at least ten counts. The chain uses TRBV28 and TRBJ2-3; 12 bases are shared with TRBD2. The trim removed 5 bases at V and 0 bases at J, leaving 12 bases unmatched. This CDR3 contains 19 residues. In germline, CDR1 is MDHEN, CDR2 SYDVKM. CDR3: CASSPVTLAGGQSTDTQYF. The CDR3 DNA follows: TGTGCCAGCAGTCCCGTCACCCTAGCGGGAGGGCAGAGCACAGATACGCAGTATTTT.

This clonotype was detected only a few times. The V call is TRBV6-2 or TRBV6-3, the J call TRBJ2-7; TRBD2 matches 11 bases. CDR1 is MNHEY and CDR2 is SVGEGT in the germline V gene. The J segment lost 8 bases and the V segment lost 6 bases, leaving 9 bases of the junction unmatched. The CDR3 spans 14 residues. In nucleotides, the CDR3 is TGTGCCAGCAGGACAACTAGCGGGAGAAGGAAGCAGTACTTC. Its translation is CASRTTSGRRKQYF.

A word on this clonotype: A much larger clone differs by one base, so this may be a read error. This chain joins TRBV21-1 and TRBJ2-5. TRBV21-1 is noted as a pseudogene. This CDR3 is 11 amino acids long. The CDR3 loop is CASTGQEAQYF. CDR3 DNA sequence: TGTGCCAGCACCGGACAGGAGGCCCAGTACTTC.

Ten or more counts support this clonotype. The chain joins TRBV18 to TRBJ1-1; D not resolved. Trimming removed 5 bases at V and 1 base at J, with 8 bases between. Germline V gene lookup returns CDR1 KGHSH and CDR2 LQKENI. The CDR3 consists of 13 residues. The CDR3, as DNA: TGTGCCAGCTCAGGACGGTGGAACACTGAAGCTTTCTTT. Translated: CASSGRWNTEAFF. Using reference TRBV18 and TRBJ1-1 for the parts outside the CDR3, the full variable domain is NAGVMQNPRHLVRRRGQEARLRCSPMKGHSHVYWYRQLPEEGLKFMVYLQKENIIDESGMPKERFSAEFPKEGPSILRIQQVVRGDSAAYFCASSGRWNTEAFFGQGTRLTVV.

This clonotype came up a few times. The rearrangement uses TRBV11-2 and TRBJ2-2; D remains ambiguous. The germline V gene has CDR1 SGHAT and CDR2 FQNNGV. Trimming took 4 bases from V and 6 from J, leaving 18 bases between them. The CDR3 runs 16 residues. The CDR3 here is CASSYQSVLTSGELFF. The CDR3 DNA is TGTGCCAGCAGCTACCAGTCCGTTCTTACCTCCGGGGAGCTGTTTTTT.

This clonotype occurred a few times. This chain connects TRBV12-3 or TRBV12-4 to TRBJ1-1, with a possible D match to TRBD1 (6 bases). Trimming cost V 2 bases and J 4 bases, with 14 bases left between them. This CDR3 contains 15 residues. The DNA for the CDR3 is TGTGCCAGCAGTTTATGGGGGCAGGCTACCACTGAAGCTTTCTTT. Protein product: CASSLWGQATTEAFF.

This clonotype was seen more than once but under ten times. The rearrangement links TRBV25-1 to TRBJ2-6; TRBD1 might be the D (6 bases). V lost 9 bases to trimming and J lost 0 bases, with 12 bases between them. Germline loops: CDR1 MGHDK, CDR2 SYGVNS. The length of the CDR3 is 15 residues. CDR3 nucleotide sequence: TGTGCCAGTACCACAGGGATCTCTGGGGCCAACGTCCTGACTTTC. Translating it yields CASTTGISGANVLTF.

This clonotype has only a few counts. CDR3 sequence (DNA): TGCGCCAGCAGCATACAGGGGAGTGACGGGGAGCTGTTTTTT. It is translated as CASSIQGSDGELFF. This rearrangement joins TRBV5-1 to TRBJ2-2; 7 nucleotides agree with TRBD1. The CDR3 loop spans 14 amino acids. The germline V gene encodes CDR1 SGHRS and CDR2 YFSETQ. V dropped 4 bases and J dropped 7; count of bases not matched to a gene: 7.

This clonotype was seen a few times. V is TRBV28 and J is TRBJ2-7, with TRBD2 identical over 12 bases. CDR1 and CDR2 (germline): MDHEN, SYDVKM. Germline trimming cut 9 bases from V and 6 bases from J; bases unmatched to any gene: 6. The length of the CDR3 is 13 residues. The CDR3: CASTTSGRGEQYF. As DNA, the CDR3 is TGTGCCAGTACGACTAGCGGGAGAGGCGAGCAGTACTTC. The variable domain in full, completed from reference TRBV28 and TRBJ2-7, reads DVKVTQSSRYLVKRTGEKVFLECVQDMDHENMFWYRQDPGLGLRLIYFSYDVKMKEKGDIPEGYSVSREKKERFSLILESASTNQTSMYLCASTTSGRGEQYFGPGTRLTVT.

The rearrangement uses TRBV6-1 and TRBJ2-7; TRBD2 matches 10 bases. Germline V CDR1 and CDR2: MNHNS, SASEGT. J gave up 9 bases and V 6 bases, and 14 bases lay outside the gene matches. The CDR3 length is 15 residues. CDR3 residues: CASSQNAAGLAPQYF. Here the CDR3 DNA reads TGTGCCAGCAGCCAGAATGCTGCGGGACTAGCGCCGCAGTACTTC.

The chain couples TRBV4-1 to TRBJ2-3; tentative D call: TRBD2 (5 bases). Per the germline V gene, CDR1 is MGHRA and CDR2 is YSYEKL. CDR3 length equals 15 residues. V dropped 2 bases and J dropped 4 bases, with 13 bases sitting between them. The CDR3 region is CASSQLVWRPDTQYF. The CDR3 DNA follows: TGCGCCAGCAGCCAACTTGTATGGAGGCCAGATACGCAGTATTTT.

Turning to this clonotype: A much larger clone is a single base away; this may be a read error. The rearrangement links TRBV3-1 to TRBJ2-2; 12 bases agree with TRBD2. Germline CDR1 and CDR2: LGHDT and YNNKEL (reference sequence). The CDR3 loop spans 15 amino acids. DNA of the CDR3: TGTGCCAGCAGCCCCGGACTAGCGGGAACCGGGGTGCTGTTTTTT. Encoded protein: CASSPGLAGTGVLFF.

This clonotype was detected many times. The rearrangement uses TRBV5-1 and TRBJ2-3; 8 nucleotides match TRBD2. The CDR3 sequence is 15 residues long. Germline assignment: CDR1 SGHRS and CDR2 YFSETQ. Trimming at V came to 0 bases and at J to 4 bases, leaving 4 bases not matched to a gene. As DNA, the CDR3 is TGCGCCAGCAGCTTGGGATCAGCGGGAGCAGATACGCAGTATTTT. As protein: CASSLGSAGADTQYF.

This clonotype was counted only a few times. The V and J genes are TRBV6-5 and TRBJ1-1; possibly TRBD1 for D (5 bases). CDR3 size: 17 residues. The germline CDR1 and CDR2 sequences are MNHEY and SVGAGI. Deletions cut 2 bases from V and 1 base from J, with 17 bases between. CDR3 coding DNA: TGTGCCAGCAGTTACGATAGGATGGAGGGGCCGAACACTGAAGCTTTCTTT. Its translation is CASSYDRMEGPNTEAFF.

This chain joins TRBV6-1 and TRBJ2-5; TRBD2 matches 9 bases. The germline gives CDR1 MNHNS, CDR2 SASEGT. V dropped 7 bases and J dropped 5; count of bases not matched to a gene: 8. This CDR3 spans 14 amino acids. The CDR3 sequence is CASNPAGGRETQYF. The CDR3, as DNA: TGTGCCAGCAACCCAGCGGGAGGACGGGAGACCCAGTACTTC.

This clonotype was seen only a few times. The chain links TRBV2 to TRBJ2-5; no firm D call. V lost 2 bases and J lost 0, with 4 bases in between. The CDR3 totals 13 residues. The germline V gene encodes CDR1 SNHLY and CDR2 FYNNEI. This CDR3 reads CASSEQNQETQYF. DNA for the CDR3: TGTGCCAGCAGTGAACAGAACCAAGAGACCCAGTACTTC. The entire variable domain, with the rest obtained from reference TRBV2 and TRBJ2-5, is as follows: EPEVTQTPSHQVTQMGQEVILRCVPISNHLYFYWYRQILGQKVEFLVSFYNNEISEKSEIFDDQFSVERPDGSNFTLKIRSTKLEDSAMYFCASSEQNQETQYFGPGTRLLVL.

This clonotype was recorded many times. The chain joins TRBV19 to TRBJ2-1; 10 bases line up with TRBD1. The junction had 2 bases not matched to a gene; V was cut back by 5 bases and J by 7 bases. The CDR3 length is 13 residues. Germline CDR1 is LNHDA and CDR2 is SQIVND (reference sequence). CDR3 in DNA: TGTGCCAGTAGTGCGGGACAGGGGAATGAGCAGTTCTTC. Translating gives CASSAGQGNEQFF.

This clonotype was observed a few times. This chain uses TRBV29-1 with TRBJ2-5, with unresolved D. Germline values: CDR1 SQVTM, CDR2 ANQGSEA. Trimming took 8 bases from V and 1 from J, leaving 11 bases between them. The CDR3 is 12 residues long. This chain's CDR3 is CSSRTAQETQYF. The DNA of the CDR3 is TGCAGCTCGCGGACGGCCCAAGAGACCCAGTACTTC.

This clonotype was counted ten times or more. The gene calls are TRBV20-1 and TRBJ1-1; D is undetermined. The CDR3 runs to 12 residues. V dropped 1 base and J dropped 0 bases, with 3 bases sitting between them. Germline CDR1 reads DFQATT; CDR2 reads SNEGSKA (reference sequence). The CDR3 nucleotides are TGCAGTGCTAGAGGTCTGAACACTGAAGCTTTCTTT. This codes for CSARGLNTEAFF.

This chain joins TRBV19 and TRBJ1-6; maybe TRBD1 (5 bases). The CDR3 has 14 residues. V was clipped by 6 bases and J by 8 bases, with 14 bases between them. Germline-derived CDR1 and CDR2 are LNHDA and SQIVND (reference sequence). CDR3 region: CASRGSGTDSPLHF. The CDR3, as DNA: TGTGCCAGTAGGGGATCCGGGACGGATTCACCCCTCCACTTT.

This chain links TRBV5-4 with TRBJ2-1, with 8 bases fitting TRBD2. With 3 bases clipped from V and 6 bases from J, the junction kept 20 bases outside the gene matches. Germline lookup yields CDR1 SGHNT and CDR2 YYREEE (reference sequence). The CDR3 is 19 amino acids. The CDR3, as DNA: TGTGCCAGCAGCTCCGGGACTAGTTTTAGATCCCAAGTGAGCAATGAGCAGTTCTTC. Amino acids: CASSSGTSFRSQVSNEQFF.

The gene calls are TRBV5-4 and TRBJ2-1, with D perhaps TRBD1 or TRBD2 (5 bases each). The length of the CDR3 is 14 residues. V was pared by 4 bases and J by 5 bases, with 13 bases between. Per germline, CDR1 SGHNT and CDR2 YYREEE (reference sequence). The CDR3 DNA sequence: TGTGCCAGCAGCCTCCGGGACCGTCACAATGAGCAGTTCTTC. This translates into CASSLRDRHNEQFF.

This clonotype was seen ten or more times. J is TRBJ2-1 and V is TRBV7-3; tentatively, D is TRBD2 (6 bases). CDR1 is SGHTA, CDR2 FQGTGA, per germline. V lost 5 bases to trimming and J lost 4 bases, with 24 bases between them. The CDR3 contains 18 residues. The CDR3 DNA sequence: TGTGCCAGCAGCGACTGGGAAAGAAGGGGCGCGGGATACAATGAGCAGTTCTTC. Protein: CASSDWERRGAGYNEQFF.

This clonotype was seen more than once but under ten times. The rearrangement uses TRBV12-3 or TRBV12-4 and TRBJ2-5; D perhaps matches TRBD1 (5 bases). This CDR3 comprises 15 residues. V was pared by 5 bases and J by 5 bases, with 18 bases between. The CDR3 is CASSQLQGLGETQYF. CDR3 in DNA: TGTGCCAGCAGTCAATTGCAGGGCCTAGGGGAGACCCAGTACTTC.

This chain connects TRBV4-3 to TRBJ1-1; the D gene is possibly TRBD1 (6 bases). V shed 5 bases and J shed 6 bases, with 13 bases lying between them. The germline V gene has CDR1 LGHNA and CDR2 YSLEER. The CDR3 has 13 amino acids. Here the CDR3 DNA reads TGCGCCAGCAGCTACAGGGAGGGAGCTGAAGCTTTCTTT. Protein sequence: CASSYREGAEAFF.

This clonotype was seen repeatedly, ten times or more. The chain uses TRBV12-3 or TRBV12-4 and TRBJ2-4, with TRBD2 matching over 9 bases. The CDR3 runs to 17 residues. J lost 1 base, V lost 4 bases, and 8 bases had no gene match. The CDR3 spells CASSWSMAGGAKNIQYF. CDR3 sequence (DNA): TGTGCCAGCAGTTGGTCGATGGCGGGGGGGGCCAAAAACATTCAGTACTTC.

The chain employs TRBV6-2 or TRBV6-3 and TRBJ2-6; possible D gene TRBD1, 6 bases. Germline values: CDR1 MNHEY, CDR2 SVGEGT. The CDR3 covers 15 residues. Deletions cut 6 bases from V and 0 bases from J, with 9 bases between. Here the CDR3 reads CASSEDSSGANVLTF. CDR3 bases: TGTGCCAGCAGCGAGGACAGCTCTGGGGCCAACGTCCTGACTTTC.

J is TRBJ2-7 and V is TRBV6-5; unclear D gene. The CDR3 sequence is 11 residues long. Deletions cut 10 bases from V and 3 bases from J, with 10 bases between. Germline V lookup: CDR1 MNHEY, CDR2 SVGAGI. The CDR3 bases are TGTGCCACTTGGGTGGGCTACGAGCAGTACTTC. Amino acid sequence: CATWVGYEQYF.